Below, 5 T cell receptor beta chains from the same sample are listed, as sequenced in a study of cytotoxic CD8 clonotypes in ibrutinib-treated CLL. The table came from immunoSEQ multiplex PCR; TCRdb's copy has only in-frame clones and leaves some out. The table lists approximately 45,000 clones, approximately 74% of them singletons. The sample consisted of PBMCs, taken after 12 months of ibrutinib treatment. Receptors were obtained from a human donor with chronic lymphocytic leukemia.

This clone was observed a few times. CDR3 in DNA: TGTGCCTCTTCCCCTGAGGGAAACCGAGTGACCCAGTACTTC. Its protein product is CASSPEGNRVTQYF. The chain couples TRBV5-4 to TRBJ2-5; tentatively, D is TRBD2 (5 bases). Per germline, CDR1 SGHNT and CDR2 YYREEE (reference sequence). This CDR3 comprises 14 residues. With 10 bases removed from V and 7 bases from J, the gap between germline ends came to 23 bases.

The chain carries TRBV7-6 and TRBJ2-2; D gene ambiguous. From germline, CDR1 is SGHVS and CDR2 FNYEAQ. CDR3 length: 15 residues. V lost 4 bases and J lost 2, with 11 bases in between. The CDR3 region has the DNA TGTGCCAGCAGCTCCCCCCTCTTTAACACCGGGGAGCTGTTTTTT. Its translation is CASSSPLFNTGELFF. The entire variable domain, with the rest obtained from reference TRBV7-6 and TRBJ2-2, is as follows: GAGVSQSPRYKVTKRGQDVALRCDPISGHVSLYWYRQALGQGPEFLTYFNYEAQQDKSGLPNDRFSAERPEGSISTLTIQRTEQRDSAMYRCASSSPLFNTGELFFGEGSRLTVL.

The gene calls are TRBV29-1 and TRBJ2-3, with 9 positions matching TRBD2. Germline loops: CDR1 SQVTM, CDR2 ANQGSEA. V was clipped by 3 bases and J by 3 bases; unmatched bases: 7. There are 15 residues in the CDR3. CDR3 residues: CSVEVLAGRTDTQYF. In DNA form, the CDR3 reads TGCAGCGTTGAGGTACTAGCGGGTAGAACAGATACGCAGTATTTT.

The V call is TRBV19, the J call TRBJ1-5, with TRBD1 matching 7 bases. In germline, CDR1 is LNHDA, CDR2 SQIVND (reference sequence). CDR3 length: 18 amino acids. The V gene end was trimmed by 7 bases and the J gene end by 7 bases; junction bases not matched to a gene: 22. CDR3 nucleotide sequence: TGTGCCAGTACCAAGAGTCGTGGGCCGACAGGGAACGGGCAGCCCCAGCATTTT. This sequence encodes CASTKSRGPTGNGQPQHF.

The chain has TRBV4-1 and TRBJ2-7; 10 bases align to TRBD2. V was pared by 3 bases and J by 0 bases, with 14 bases of the junction left unmatched. This CDR3 contains 19 residues. Germline V gene sequence: CDR1 MGHRA, CDR2 YSYEKL. CDR3 in DNA: TGCGCCAGCAGCCAGGGGGGACTAGCGCAAAAGGTCCTCTCCTACGAGCAGTACTTC. The encoded protein is CASSQGGLAQKVLSYEQYF.